A selection of T cell receptor beta chains follows, all from one sample in a study of human T cells and chemical hapten exposure. TCRdb reprocessed the RACE reads with MiXCR, giving one entry per CDR3 protein. The sample includes tens of thousands of distinct CDR3 sequences, around 7.8% of them seen just once. The sequenced sample was whole blood, obtained in connection with sensitization to the hapten diphenylcyclopropenone (DPC). Every receptor here comes from a woman under 40 with alopecia areata. Some clones in this sample may be carry-over from other donors' samples. Both conserved end residues are part of each CDR3. Fields, in order: J gene, clone size, D gene, V gene, CDR3 DNA, CDR3 protein. D genes are given only for firm matches. Size tells how often a clone was seen (once, few, many) or the class of an expanded clone, and some rows leave it out.

J: TRBJ2-7; size: few; D: NA; V: TRBV13; DNA: TGTGCCAGCAGCGTACAGGCAGTCTACGAGCAGTACTTC; CDR3: CASSVQAVYEQYF
J: TRBJ1-5; size: many; D: TRBD1; V: TRBV4-2; DNA: TGTGCCAGCAGCCAAGTTGGGACAGGGTTTCAGCCCCAGCATTTT; CDR3: CASSQVGTGFQPQHF
J: TRBJ2-3; size: many; D: NA; V: TRBV6-5; DNA: TGTGCCAGCAGTCGAGCAGGGGTTGGCACAGATACGCAGTATTTT; CDR3: CASSRAGVGTDTQYF
J: TRBJ1-4; size: few; D: TRBD1; V: TRBV19; DNA: TGTGCCAGTAGTGCCCCTCAGGGACAGCGAAATGAAAAACTGTTTTTT; CDR3: CASSAPQGQRNEKLFF
J: TRBJ2-3; size: many; D: NA; V: TRBV5-1; DNA: TGCGCCAGCAGCCGTGGGGGGCCGACAGATACGCAGTATTTT; CDR3: CASSRGGPTDTQYF
J: TRBJ2-5; size: few; D: TRBD1; V: TRBV3-1; DNA: TGTGCCAGCAGCACCGGGACAGGGGATCAAGAGACCCAGTACTTC; CDR3: CASSTGTGDQETQYF
J: TRBJ1-1; size: few; D: NA; V: TRBV3-1; DNA: TGTGCCAGCAGCCAAGAAAGAGGGAGGGGGGGAGCTTTCTTT; CDR3: CASSQERGRGGAFF
J: TRBJ1-1; size: few; D: NA; V: TRBV18; DNA: TGTGCCAGCTCACGGGGGACGGACACTGAAGCTTTCTTT; CDR3: CASSRGTDTEAFF
J: TRBJ1-1; size: many; D: NA; V: TRBV5-1; DNA: TGCGCCAGCAGCCCCACAGTGGCCACTGAAGCTTTCTTT; CDR3: CASSPTVATEAFF
J: TRBJ1-1; size: many; D: NA; V: TRBV7-2; DNA: TGTGCCAGCAGCTCCCTAGTTGGCACTGAAGCTTTCTTT; CDR3: CASSSLVGTEAFF
J: TRBJ2-5; size: many; D: NA; V: TRBV12-3/TRBV12-4; DNA: TGTGCCAGCAGTTTACGGACCACGGGGGAGACCCAGTACTTC; CDR3: CASSLRTTGETQYF
J: TRBJ2-1; size: NA; D: NA; V: TRBV24-1; DNA: TGTGCCACCAGTGATTCAGACGCCCTCTCCTACAATGAGCAGTTCTTC; CDR3: CATSDSDALSYNEQFF
J: TRBJ1-6; size: NA; D: TRBD1; V: TRBV20-1; DNA: TGCAGTGCTGCTAGAGGACAGGGAGTTAGATCACCCCTCCACTTT; CDR3: CSAARGQGVRSPLHF
J: TRBJ2-2; size: many; D: TRBD2; V: TRBV7-8; DNA: TGTGCCGGACGAGGGGCCCTAGCGGGGGGACGAATTAACACCGGGGAGCTGTTTTTT; CDR3: CAGRGALAGGRINTGELFF
J: TRBJ1-5; size: NA; D: NA; V: TRBV18; DNA: TGTGCCAGCTCACCGGTGGCAGGGATGAATCAGCCCCAGCATTTT; CDR3: CASSPVAGMNQPQHF
J: TRBJ1-5; size: many; D: TRBD1; V: TRBV20-1; DNA: TGCAGTGCCATGGCGGAGGGGGCAAGAGGAAGCAATCAGCCCCAGCATTTT; CDR3: CSAMAEGARGSNQPQHF
J: TRBJ1-4; size: few; D: NA; V: TRBV6-1; DNA: TGTGCCAGCGACGAACGGGGATCAACTAATGAAAAACTGTTTTTT; CDR3: CASDERGSTNEKLFF
J: TRBJ1-6; size: few; D: NA; V: TRBV11-2; DNA: TGTGCCAGCAGCACTCTTACAGGGAGGGTTTCACCCCTCCACTTT; CDR3: CASSTLTGRVSPLHF
J: TRBJ1-5; size: few; D: NA; V: TRBV29-1; DNA: TGCAGCGTTGATATGGGGGGGGGTCAGCCCCAGCATTTT; CDR3: CSVDMGGGQPQHF
J: TRBJ2-2; size: many; D: NA; V: TRBV11-2; DNA: TGTGCCAGCAGCTTAGCCCGGGACCGCCGCGCCGGGGAGCTGTTTTTT; CDR3: CASSLARDRRAGELFF
J: TRBJ2-1; size: few; D: TRBD1; V: TRBV19; DNA: TGTGCCAGTAGCCCCTGGGGGACAGGGTCCTACAATGAGCAGTTCTTC; CDR3: CASSPWGTGSYNEQFF
J: TRBJ1-2; size: few; D: NA; V: TRBV14; DNA: TGTGCCAGCAGCCAAGTTGGTCTAGGGAATGGCTACACCTTC; CDR3: CASSQVGLGNGYTF
J: TRBJ1-2; size: few; D: TRBD1; V: TRBV12-3/TRBV12-4; DNA: TGTGCCAGCAGTTTTAGATGGACAGGACTAAACTATGGCTACACCTTC; CDR3: CASSFRWTGLNYGYTF
J: TRBJ2-5; size: few; D: TRBD2; V: TRBV3-1; DNA: TGTGCCAGCCGGCGAGCGGGGACAGAGACCCAGTACTTC; CDR3: CASRRAGTETQYF
J: TRBJ1-5; size: many; D: TRBD1; V: TRBV20-1; DNA: TGCAGTGCTCTGACAGGGCGCGATCAGCCCCAGCATTTT; CDR3: CSALTGRDQPQHF
J: TRBJ1-2; size: NA; D: NA; V: TRBV11-2; DNA: TGTGCCAGCAGCTTAACTAGAGACAGGCTTTATGGCTACACCTTC; CDR3: CASSLTRDRLYGYTF
J: TRBJ1-1; size: many; D: NA; V: TRBV7-3; DNA: TGTGCCAGCAGCCCCACAGGGTTCGCTGAAGCTTTCTTT; CDR3: CASSPTGFAEAFF
J: TRBJ2-2; size: NA; D: NA; V: TRBV12-3/TRBV12-4; DNA: TGTGCCAGCAGTATCCGGGACTTTAACACCGGGGAGCTGTTTTTT; CDR3: CASSIRDFNTGELFF
J: TRBJ2-7; size: many; D: TRBD1; V: TRBV6-2/TRBV6-3; DNA: TGTGCCAGCAGCCGTCCGGCCGGACAGGGGTTCTACGAGCAGTACTTC; CDR3: CASSRPAGQGFYEQYF
J: TRBJ2-2; size: many; D: TRBD2; V: TRBV6-1; DNA: TGTGCCAGCAGAGCGGGGTCGAACACCGGGGAGCTGTTTTTT; CDR3: CASRAGSNTGELFF
J: TRBJ2-3; size: few; D: TRBD2; V: TRBV7-9; DNA: TGTGCCAGCAGCTTTACTAGCGGGATGACAGATACGCAGTATTTT; CDR3: CASSFTSGMTDTQYF
J: TRBJ1-4; size: many; D: NA; V: TRBV20-1; DNA: TGCAGTGCTAACGGGGTGACTAATGAAAAACTGTTTTTT; CDR3: CSANGVTNEKLFF
J: TRBJ2-1; size: many; D: TRBD1; V: TRBV5-1; DNA: TGCGCCAGCAGCAGGACAGGGGTCTCCTACAATGAGCAGTTCTTC; CDR3: CASSRTGVSYNEQFF
J: TRBJ2-4; size: many; D: NA; V: TRBV3-1; DNA: TGTGCCAGCAGCCAAGATAGAGGCGGACGGCTAGCCAAAAACATTCAGTACTTC; CDR3: CASSQDRGGRLAKNIQYF
J: TRBJ2-5; size: NA; D: NA; V: TRBV5-6; DNA: TGTGCCAGCAGCCCTGGGGGCTTCCAAGAGACCCAGTACTTC; CDR3: CASSPGGFQETQYF
J: TRBJ2-6; size: many; D: NA; V: TRBV2; DNA: TGTGCCAGCAGTTCGGGCTCTGGGGCCAACGTCCTGACTTTC; CDR3: CASSSGSGANVLTF
J: TRBJ1-1; size: NA; D: NA; V: TRBV29-1; DNA: TGCAGCGTTGTCGTGGGGGTTCGGACTGAAGCTTTCTTT; CDR3: CSVVVGVRTEAFF
J: TRBJ1-2; size: NA; D: NA; V: TRBV7-2; DNA: TGTGCCAGCAGCTCGTTATATCTAGAAGGCTACACCTTC; CDR3: CASSSLYLEGYTF
J: TRBJ1-6; size: many; D: NA; V: TRBV6-6; DNA: TGTGCCAGCAGAACCGGGGAGGTTTCTTATAATTCACCCCTCCACTTT; CDR3: CASRTGEVSYNSPLHF
J: TRBJ1-5; size: few; D: NA; V: TRBV27; DNA: TGTGCCAGCAGTTTGGACAGAGATCAGCCCCAGCATTTT; CDR3: CASSLDRDQPQHF
J: TRBJ2-7; size: many; D: TRBD1; V: TRBV20-1; DNA: TGCAGTGCTAGAGTCGGGACAGTGGGCGAGCAGTACTTC; CDR3: CSARVGTVGEQYF
J: TRBJ1-5; size: NA; D: TRBD1; V: TRBV6-5; DNA: TGTGCCAGCAGTTCCGCGAGAGGGACAGGGAATACGGAGTTTTCCAATCAGCCCCAGCATTTT; CDR3: CASSSARGTGNTEFSNQPQHF
J: TRBJ1-1; size: few; D: NA; V: TRBV7-9; DNA: TGTGCCAGCACCCCGACCGAGAGCACTGAAGCTTTCTTT; CDR3: CASTPTESTEAFF
J: TRBJ2-5; size: NA; D: NA; V: TRBV10-3; DNA: TGTGCCATCAGGACCCAGGGCCAGGGTGGAGAGACCCAGTACTTC; CDR3: CAIRTQGQGGETQYF
J: TRBJ1-2; size: NA; D: NA; V: TRBV7-4; DNA: TGTGCCAGCAGCCCCCATGGATTATCCGTCTATGGCTACACCTTC; CDR3: CASSPHGLSVYGYTF
J: TRBJ1-1; size: few; D: NA; V: TRBV5-1; DNA: TGCGCCAGCAGCCCTACCCTACGGACGGGGTGGACTGAAGCTTTCTTT; CDR3: CASSPTLRTGWTEAFF
J: TRBJ1-6; size: many; D: NA; V: TRBV2; DNA: TGTGCCAGCAGTGGGGTCTCTTCACCCCTCCACTTT; CDR3: CASSGVSSPLHF
J: TRBJ1-1; size: NA; D: NA; V: TRBV11-1; DNA: TGTGCCAGCAGCTTAGAACTGTCGACTTCCACCTTCTTT; CDR3: CASSLELSTSTFF
J: TRBJ1-2; size: many; D: NA; V: TRBV14; DNA: TGTGCCAGCAGCCAGGCCAGCTTTAGATATGGCTACACCTTC; CDR3: CASSQASFRYGYTF
J: TRBJ1-1; size: NA; D: NA; V: TRBV5-6; DNA: TGTGCCAGCAGCCTATTGACAGCCCAGAACGCTGAAGCTTTCTTT; CDR3: CASSLLTAQNAEAFF
J: TRBJ2-6; size: many; D: NA; V: TRBV12-3/TRBV12-4; DNA: TGTGCCAGTGACAGGAGAAACTCTGGGGCCAACGTCCTGACTTTC; CDR3: CASDRRNSGANVLTF
J: TRBJ2-5; size: NA; D: TRBD1; V: TRBV5-1; DNA: TGCGCCAGCAGCTTCCAGGGGGCGAGGGAGACCCAGTACTTC; CDR3: CASSFQGARETQYF
J: TRBJ2-2; size: few; D: TRBD1; V: TRBV30; DNA: TGTGCCTGGAGAACAGGGGGGAACACCGGGGAGCTGTTTTTT; CDR3: CAWRTGGNTGELFF
J: TRBJ2-1; size: NA; D: NA; V: TRBV24-1; DNA: TGTGCCACCAGTGAAGCTGGGGCGGGGCGTTCCAATGAGCAGTTCTTC; CDR3: CATSEAGAGRSNEQFF
J: TRBJ1-2; size: many; D: NA; V: TRBV6-5; DNA: TGTGCCAGCAGTTACCGAGATAACTATGGCTACACCTTC; CDR3: CASSYRDNYGYTF